The next 28 T cell receptor beta chains were all read from a single sample in a study of cytomegalovirus exposure and HLA in healthy donors (dated by TCRdb to about 2017). The method was the immunoSEQ multiplex PCR assay. As stored in TCRdb, this immuneACCESS dataset retains in-frame rearrangements with V and J assigned. A fraction of the clones does not appear; measured against another copy, unresolved V genes explain less than half of the discrepancy, and the remainder lacks a known reason. This sample comprises about 190,000 clones, approximately 80% of them detected only once. Around 6.7% of the sample goes to the ten largest clones. The source material was PBMCs. These receptors were collected from a man between 18 and 35 years old in good health and CMV-seropositive.

The chain joins TRBV15 to TRBJ2-7; maybe TRBD2 (6 bases). CDR3 size: 14 residues. CDR1 is LNHNV, CDR2 YYDKDF, per germline (reference sequence). Trimming stripped 0 bases from V and 6 bases from J, with 12 bases between. CDR3 DNA: TGTGCCACCAGCAGAGATTCGGGAGATGGCGAGCAGTACTTC. Amino acids: CATSRDSGDGEQYF.

V gene TRBV28 combines with J gene TRBJ1-2; maybe TRBD1 (6 bases). The CDR3 has 14 residues. The germline gives CDR1 MDHEN, CDR2 SYDVKM. The V gene lost 5 bases and the J gene lost 7 bases, with 17 bases spanning the gap. The CDR3 loop reads CASSPLPGTSGYTF. Here the CDR3 DNA reads TGTGCCAGCAGTCCCCTCCCGGGGACAAGTGGCTACACCTTC.

The J gene is TRBJ2-7, the V gene TRBV9; D is possibly TRBD2 (5 bases). Germline loops: CDR1 SGDLS, CDR2 YYNGEE. V was shortened by 0 bases and J by 2 bases, with 15 bases between the two germline ends. The CDR3 runs 16 residues. The DNA of the CDR3 is TGTGCCAGCAGCGTAGGTTCCGGGATAGGGACCTACGAGCAGTACTTC. Translating it yields CASSVGSGIGTYEQYF.

This chain joins TRBV27 and TRBJ1-5, with D perhaps TRBD1 (6 bases). Trimming took off 3 bases at V and 6 bases at J, with 9 bases between the two ends. The CDR3 has 13 residues. Germline CDR1 MNHEY, CDR2 SMNVEV (reference sequence). CDR3 in DNA: TGTGCCAGCAGTTTTACACAGGGTCAGCCCCAGCATTTT. Residues: CASSFTQGQPQHF.

CDR3 nucleotides: TGCGCCAGCAGTGCAAGTAGCCCCACAGATACGCAGTATTTT. Translating it yields CASSASSPTDTQYF. The chain recombines TRBV10-2 with TRBJ2-3; D gene ambiguous. Trimming removed 4 bases at V and 2 bases at J, with 10 bases between. The CDR3 covers 14 residues. CDR1 is WSHSY, CDR2 SAAADI, per germline.

V usage is TRBV7-2 and J usage is TRBJ2-5, with TRBD2 identical over 8 bases. Unmatched junction bases numbered 8, after V lost 4 bases and J lost 4 bases. The CDR3 has 15 residues. Germline CDR1 is SGHTA and CDR2 is FQGNSA. CDR3 amino acids: CASSSRAGVGETQYF. The CDR3 coding sequence is TGTGCCAGCAGCTCGAGAGCGGGAGTGGGAGAGACCCAGTACTTC.

The chain uses TRBV7-2 and TRBJ2-5; the match to TRBD1 covers 7 bases. Trimming took 4 bases from V and 4 from J; bases not matched to a gene: 6. Germline values: CDR1 SGHTA, CDR2 FQGNSA. The CDR3 has 14 amino acids. CDR3 bases: TGTGCCAGCAGCTGGGACAGCTACTTAGAGACCCAGTACTTC. Residues: CASSWDSYLETQYF.

In its sample, this clone was seen once. This sequence joins TRBV27 and TRBJ2-1, with 11 bases lining up with TRBD1. After removal of 7 bases from V and 7 bases from J, the junction contained 9 bases not matched to a gene. CDR3 length: 15 residues. Germline V gives CDR1 MNHEY, CDR2 SMNVEV (reference sequence). Here the CDR3 reads CASTRGTGGGNEQFF. CDR3 sequence (DNA): TGTGCCAGCACCCGCGGGACAGGGGGAGGGAATGAGCAGTTCTTC.

This clone was recorded only once. The genes are TRBV7-3 and TRBJ1-2, with a tentative D call TRBD1 (5 bases). Germline-derived CDR1 and CDR2 are SGHTA and FQGTGA. The germline V and J ends were trimmed by 1 base and 2 bases, with 17 bases remaining between them. The CDR3 is 17 residues long. The CDR3 reads CASSLMAQGAGNYGYTF. The CDR3 DNA reads TGTGCCAGCAGCTTAATGGCCCAGGGTGCTGGAAACTATGGCTACACCTTC.

This chain links TRBV18 with TRBJ1-2, with a possible D match to TRBD1 (6 bases). CDR1 and CDR2 (germline): KGHSH, LQKENI. The V gene lost 3 bases and the J gene lost 2 bases, with 7 bases spanning the gap. CDR3 size: 13 residues. CDR3 region: CASSPTGNYGYTF. In DNA, the CDR3 is TGTGCCAGCTCACCTACAGGGAACTATGGCTACACCTTC.

This clone was recorded a few times. This rearrangement joins TRBV21-1 to TRBJ2-7; the table's D gene call, TRBD2, was not cross checked with the DNA. TRBV21-1 constitutes a pseudogene. The CDR3 totals 14 residues. The CDR3 nucleotides read TGTGCCAGCACCTTTGGCGGGAGGGCCCACGAGCAGTACTTC. Its protein is CASTFGGRAHEQYF.

This clone was picked up a small number of times. The chain links TRBV6-1 to TRBJ2-1, with D unresolved. V lost 4 bases, J lost 4 bases, and 2 bases lay in between. This CDR3 has 11 amino acids. Germline V gives CDR1 MNHNS, CDR2 SASEGT. In DNA form, the CDR3 reads TGTGCCAGCAGTGCGTACAATGAGCAGTTCTTC. This codes for CASSAYNEQFF.

The V call is TRBV6-5, the J call TRBJ2-2; 8 bases fit TRBD2. J gave up 7 bases and V 2 bases, and 6 bases lay outside the gene matches. The CDR3 totals 15 residues. Per germline, CDR1 MNHEY and CDR2 SVGAGI. The CDR3: CASSYGVAGNGELFF. CDR3 in DNA: TGTGCCAGCAGTTACGGGGTAGCGGGAAACGGGGAGCTGTTTTTT.

The V and J genes are TRBV5-3 and TRBJ2-1; 9 nucleotides agree with TRBD1. TRBV5-3 is known as an ORF, though its function is uncertain. This CDR3 is 16 amino acids long. V gave up 2 bases and J gave up 7 bases; unmatched junction bases: 10. CDR3 protein: CARSFSQRQGDNEQFF. The CDR3 DNA sequence: TGTGCCAGAAGCTTCTCGCAAAGACAGGGGGATAATGAGCAGTTCTTC.

The J gene is TRBJ2-7, the V gene TRBV5-8; 10 bases are shared with TRBD1. Germline CDR1 SGHTS, CDR2 YDEGEE. CDR3 length: 15 residues. The junction had 4 bases not matched to a gene; V was cut back by 0 bases and J by 4 bases. The CDR3 region has the DNA TGTGCCAGCAGCTTGGAGCCGGGACAGGGGTACGAGCAGTACTTC. As protein: CASSLEPGQGYEQYF.

In its sample, this clone was seen once. The chain recombines TRBV18 with TRBJ2-5; maybe TRBD1 (6 bases). The CDR3 has 15 amino acids. CDR1 KGHSH and CDR2 LQKENI come from the germline V gene. The ends were cut back, 3 bases at V and 1 base at J, with 12 bases in the middle. CDR3 DNA: TGTGCCAGCTCACCCCCCGGGACACTCCAAGAGACCCAGTACTTC. Its translation is CASSPPGTLQETQYF.

The gene calls are TRBV5-8 and TRBJ1-5, with TRBD1 matching 7 bases. This CDR3 spans 15 amino acids. Looked up from germline, CDR1 is SGHTS and CDR2 is YDEGEE. With 4 bases clipped from V and 6 bases from J, the junction kept 10 bases outside the gene matches. DNA of the CDR3: TGTGCCAGCAGCGGGGGACAGAATTCGCTTCAGCCCCAGCATTTT. It yields the protein CASSGGQNSLQPQHF.

The genes are TRBV5-8 and TRBJ2-3; D uncertain. Trimming took off 4 bases at V and 9 bases at J, with 12 bases between the two ends. The germline CDR1 and CDR2 sequences are SGHTS and YDEGEE. The CDR3 length is 12 residues. As DNA, the CDR3 is TGTGCCAGCAGCCGCCGGCCGGAGACGCAGTATTTT. It is translated as CASSRRPETQYF.

In this sample, this clone turned up once. The CDR3 region is CASSPQTGGSGNIQYF. The CDR3 region has the DNA TGTGCCAGCTCACCACAGACAGGGGGTTCGGGGAACATTCAGTACTTC. V gene TRBV18 combines with J gene TRBJ2-4; 9 positions agree with TRBD1. Losses at the gene ends were 1 base for V and 7 bases for J; bases not matched to a gene: 8. This CDR3 has 16 residues. Germline CDR1 KGHSH, CDR2 LQKENI.

The chain joins TRBV4-1 to TRBJ2-7; D is unclear. This CDR3 is built from 12 residues. V gave up 2 bases and J gave up 5 bases, with 7 bases separating them. Germline loops: CDR1 MGHRA, CDR2 YSYEKL. This CDR3 is CASSQLTNEQYF. In nucleotides, the CDR3 is TGCGCCAGCAGCCAACTAACCAACGAGCAGTACTTC.

V and J are TRBV29-1 and TRBJ2-1; 15 positions match TRBD2. Germline lookup yields CDR1 SQVTM and CDR2 ANQGSEA. Germline trimming cut 0 bases from V and 3 bases from J; bases unmatched to any gene: 6. The CDR3 sequence is 18 residues long. The CDR3 here is CSVEDRTSGRAIYNEQFF. CDR3 nucleotide sequence: TGCAGCGTTGAAGATCGGACTAGCGGGAGGGCGATCTACAATGAGCAGTTCTTC.

The DNA of the CDR3 is TGTGCCAGCAGTTTCGTCCCAGGGGAATACGCAGATACGCAGTATTTT. This encodes CASSFVPGEYADTQYF. The V call is TRBV27, the J call TRBJ2-3; possible D gene TRBD1, 6 bases. Germline CDR1 is MNHEY and CDR2 is SMNVEV (reference sequence). The CDR3 length is 16 residues. V dropped 3 bases and J dropped 4 bases, with 17 bases sitting between them.

This clone was seen repeatedly, ten times or more. This chain joins TRBV15 and TRBJ2-2, with D tentatively TRBD1 (5 bases). This CDR3 contains 15 residues. CDR1 and CDR2 (germline): LNHNV, YYDKDF (reference sequence). Deletions cut 5 bases from V and 3 bases from J, with 13 bases between. CDR3 in amino acids: CATSQGTGHTGELFF. The CDR3 coding sequence is TGTGCCACCAGCCAGGGAACAGGTCACACCGGGGAGCTGTTTTTT.

The chain has TRBV30 and TRBJ1-2; D is undetermined. CDR3 length: 13 amino acids. V was shortened by 3 bases and J by 4 bases, with 12 bases between the two germline ends. Germline CDR1 and CDR2: GTSNPN and SVGIG (reference sequence). CDR3 protein: CAWSDNEGYGYTF. The CDR3 DNA reads TGTGCCTGGAGCGATAACGAGGGCTATGGCTACACCTTC.

This chain joins TRBV11-1 and TRBJ2-1; 9 nucleotides align to TRBD2. Germline CDR1 SGHAT, CDR2 FQDESV (reference sequence). There are 16 residues in the CDR3. V was clipped by 3 bases and J by 7 bases; unmatched bases: 10. This CDR3 reads CASSFVAGVLDNEQFF. The CDR3 nucleotides are TGTGCCAGCAGCTTCGTAGCGGGAGTTTTGGATAATGAGCAGTTCTTC.

This sequence joins TRBV9 and TRBJ2-3; D might be TRBD2 (5 bases). CDR1 and CDR2 from the germline V gene are SGDLS and YYNGEE. This CDR3 has 14 amino acids. V lost 3 bases and J 0 bases, leaving 8 bases between the germline ends. As DNA, the CDR3 is TGTGCCAGCAGCGCCCGGGGTAGCACAGATACGCAGTATTTT. The encoded protein is CASSARGSTDTQYF.

The chain uses TRBV27 and TRBJ2-7, with 7 nucleotides matching TRBD1. This CDR3 comprises 14 residues. Germline loops: CDR1 MNHEY, CDR2 SMNVEV (reference sequence). V lost 5 bases, J lost 2 bases, and 6 bases stayed unmatched. CDR3 nucleotide sequence: TGTGCCAGCAGTCCGGCGACAGGGCCCTACGAGCAGTACTTC. This codes for CASSPATGPYEQYF.

The rearrangement joins TRBV29-1 to TRBJ2-1, with 10 bases aligning to TRBD2. CDR1 and CDR2 from the germline V gene are SQVTM and ANQGSEA. This CDR3 contains 14 residues. With V trimmed by 4 bases and J by 4 bases, 4 bases remained unmatched. CDR3 region: CSVGLAGGYNEQFF. CDR3 sequence (DNA): TGCAGCGTTGGGTTAGCGGGAGGTTACAATGAGCAGTTCTTC.